The rows below give T cell receptor beta chains drawn from one sample of a study of cytomegalovirus exposure and HLA in healthy donors. The repertoire was sequenced with immunoSEQ multiplex PCR; TCRdb's copy has only in-frame clones and lacks some. The sample shows hundreds of thousands of clones, 80% to 90% of them seen only once. The sample consisted of PBMCs. The source of these receptors is a woman aged 18-30 years in good health and CMV-seronegative. Both conserved end residues are part of each CDR3. D genes are given only for firm matches. Clone size is stated in some rows and not others, as once, few, many or a class when expanded.

clone_size d_call j_call v_call cdr3_nt cdr3_aa
. . TRBJ2-5 TRBV7-9 TGTGCCAGCAGTTATGTCGCATTGACACCGGCGACCCAGTACTTC CASSYVALTPATQYF
. . TRBJ1-1 TRBV19 TGTGCCAGTAGTATAGATGCAGGTATGAACACTGAAGCTTTCTTT CASSIDAGMNTEAFF
. TRBD1 TRBJ1-2 TRBV5-1 TGCGCCAGCTCGGGACAGATTGCCTATGGCTACACCTTC CASSGQIAYGYTF
once TRBD1 TRBJ1-2 TRBV29-1 TGCAGCGCGAGGACAGGACAAAATTTAAACTATGGCTACACCTTC CSARTGQNLNYGYTF
. TRBD1 TRBJ1-4 TRBV10-3 TGTGCCATCAGACAACAGGGGGAAAGTGAAAAACTGTTTTTT CAIRQQGESEKLFF
. . TRBJ2-5 TRBV7-6 TGTGCCAGCAGCTTACGGAGGACGGGGGGCGGGGCCCAAGAGACCCAGTACTTC CASSLRRTGGGAQETQYF
. . TRBJ1-1 TRBV30 TGTGCCTGGAGTGTCGACAGCATGAACACTGAAGCTTTCTTT CAWSVDSMNTEAFF
. TRBD1 TRBJ1-6 TRBV7-2 TGTGCCAGCAGCTCATCGGGGGACAGAAATCCCCTCCACTTT CASSSSGDRNPLHF
. . TRBJ2-2 TRBV6-6 TGTGCCAGCAGTTACGAGTCGGGGAACACCGGGGAGCTGTTTTTT CASSYESGNTGELFF
once TRBD1 TRBJ1-1 TRBV19 TGTGCCAGTACCCCCCGCAGGGGGCGGACTGAAGCTTTCTTT CASTPRRGRTEAFF
. . TRBJ1-5 TRBV2 TGTGCCAGCAGTGAAGGGGGCCCTTATGGGAGCAATCAGCCCCAGCATTTT CASSEGGPYGSNQPQHF
. TRBD1 TRBJ2-7 TRBV7-9 TGTTCCAGCAGCTTAGGACTTAGACAGGGCTTGGACGAGCAGTACTTC CSSSLGLRQGLDEQYF
once TRBD1 TRBJ1-1 TRBV6-1 TGTGCCAGCAGTGGGGTGGCAGGGGGCACGAACACTGAAGCTTTCTTT CASSGVAGGTNTEAFF
. . TRBJ1-4 TRBV7-8 TGTGCCAGCAGCTACGGGAAAACTAATGAAAAACTGTTTTTT CASSYGKTNEKLFF
. . TRBJ1-2 TRBV7-2 TGTGCCAGCAGCTTAGCGCGGGGCAGCTACTATGGCTACACCTTC CASSLARGSYYGYTF